This is a list of T cell receptor beta chains from one sample in a study of blood T cell repertoires in COVID-19. The protocol was immunoSEQ multiplex PCR, while the TCRdb copy is restricted to in-frame clones and leaves out a portion. The sample holds 110,000 to 150,000 clones; approximately 88% are singletons and the top ten take 1.8%. What was sequenced was peripheral blood. These TCRs come from a man between 65 and 79 years old with acute or convalescent COVID-19. Both conserved end residues are part of each CDR3. A D gene is named only where the DNA matches it firmly. Expanded clones get a size class; other rows say once, few or many, or leave the size out.

v_gene	abundance	d_gene	j_gene	CDR3aa	CDR3nt
TRBV7-2	.	.	TRBJ2-1	CASSQSASGEQFF	TGTGCCAGCAGTCAATCGGCAAGCGGTGAGCAGTTCTTC
TRBV25-1	once	.	TRBJ2-3	CASETPSTDTQYF	TGTGCCAGCGAGACACCGAGCACAGATACGCAGTATTTT
TRBV19	.	TRBD2	TRBJ2-7	CASSPTGGLDYEQYF	TGTGCCAGTAGTCCCACGGGGGGTTTGGACTACGAGCAGTACTTC
TRBV10-3	.	.	TRBJ1-5	CAISEEAIQSLSNQPQHF	TGTGCCATCAGTGAAGAGGCCATCCAAAGCTTAAGCAATCAGCCCCAGCATTTT
TRBV2	.	TRBD2	TRBJ2-7	CASTEGGYEQYF	TGTGCCAGCACCGAGGGAGGGTACGAGCAGTACTTC
TRBV11-1	.	.	TRBJ2-1	CASSPRRTYNEQFF	TGTGCCAGCAGCCCCCGCCGGACTTACAATGAGCAGTTCTTC
TRBV27	.	.	TRBJ2-3	CASGDGTSKGDTQYF	TGTGCCAGCGGGGACGGGACATCAAAGGGAGATACGCAGTATTTT
TRBV19	.	.	TRBJ1-1	CASSTAVATEAFF	TGTGCCAGTAGTACCGCGGTAGCTACTGAAGCTTTCTTT
TRBV2	once	TRBD1	TRBJ1-5	CASSPDRGGYQPQHF	TGTGCCAGCAGTCCGGACAGGGGAGGTTATCAGCCCCAGCATTTT
TRBV9	.	.	TRBJ1-1	CASSLLQGMNTEAFF	TGTGCCAGCAGCTTACTCCAGGGCATGAACACTGAAGCTTTCTTT
TRBV19	.	.	TRBJ1-5	CASSKRGRPQHF	TGTGCCAGTAGTAAGAGAGGCCGGCCCCAGCATTTT
TRBV28	.	.	TRBJ2-3	CASSSHRDYTDTQYF	TGTGCCAGCAGTTCACACCGAGACTATACAGATACGCAGTATTTT
TRBV30	.	TRBD1	TRBJ1-3	CAWSPGGPGNTIYF	TGTGCCTGGAGCCCAGGGGGACCTGGAAACACCATATATTTT
TRBV5-6	.	.	TRBJ1-2	CASSPRTAHPYGYTF	TGTGCCAGCAGCCCACGGACAGCCCACCCCTATGGCTACACCTTC
TRBV28	.	.	TRBJ1-2	CASKQDRPRDYTF	TGTGCCAGCAAACAGGACAGACCTAGGGACTACACCTTC
TRBV10-3	.	TRBD2	TRBJ2-1	CAISGEAGVGNEQFF	TGTGCCATCAGTGGGGAAGCGGGGGTCGGCAATGAGCAGTTCTTC
TRBV2	once	.	TRBJ1-6	CASSRGYNSPLHF	TGTGCCAGCAGCAGGGGCTATAATTCACCCCTCCACTTT
TRBV30	.	TRBD1	TRBJ1-2	CAWSVQGLGYTF	TGTGCCTGGAGTGTACAGGGGCTTGGCTACACCTTC
TRBV5-1	.	TRBD2	TRBJ2-5	CASSLVSRGGQETQYF	TGCGCCAGCAGCTTGGTCTCGCGGGGGGGACAAGAGACCCAGTACTTC
TRBV6-5	once	TRBD1	TRBJ1-3	CASSPTGSGNTIYF	TGTGCCAGCAGCCCGACAGGGTCTGGAAACACCATATATTTT
TRBV9	.	.	TRBJ2-3	CASSVAWGRGGADTQYF	TGTGCCAGCAGCGTAGCTTGGGGCCGCGGGGGCGCAGATACGCAGTATTTT
TRBV5-5	few	.	TRBJ1-2	CASSLATGTHYGYTF	TGTGCCAGCAGCTTGGCTACCGGGACACACTATGGCTACACCTTC
TRBV30	.	.	TRBJ2-7	CAWSHTGSENEQYF	TGTGCCTGGAGTCACACAGGGTCAGAAAACGAGCAGTACTTC
TRBV14	once	TRBD2	TRBJ2-3	CASSQVRTSVGHTQYF	TGTGCCAGCAGCCAAGTCCGGACTAGTGTTGGACATACGCAGTATTTT
TRBV6-5	.	.	TRBJ2-7	CASSQAGEQYF	TGTGCCAGCAGCCAGGCGGGCGAGCAGTACTTC
TRBV6-1	.	TRBD1	TRBJ2-6	CASSARDRAPGANVLTF	TGTGCCAGCAGTGCTCGGGACAGGGCCCCCGGGGCCAACGTCCTGACTTTC
TRBV10-3	.	TRBD1	TRBJ2-1	CAISFRGQGAFNEQFF	TGTGCCATCAGCTTCCGGGGACAGGGGGCGTTTAATGAGCAGTTCTTC
TRBV2	.	.	TRBJ1-1	CASRVGVTKNTEAFF	TGTGCCAGCAGAGTAGGGGTTACCAAGAACACTGAAGCTTTCTTT
TRBV12-3/TRBV12-4	.	TRBD1	TRBJ1-2	CASSSQGVGYTF	TGTGCCAGCAGTTCCCAGGGGGTCGGCTACACCTTC
TRBV13	.	.	TRBJ2-1	CAGEDRAYNEQFF	TGTGCCGGGGAGGACCGCGCCTACAATGAGCAGTTCTTC
TRBV3-1/TRBV3-2	.	TRBD1	TRBJ1-6	CASSQAGTGGYPLHF	TGTGCCAGCAGCCAGGCCGGGACAGGGGGTTACCCCCTCCACTTT
TRBV28	.	TRBD1	TRBJ2-7	CASRVRGTLYEQYF	TGTGCCAGCAGAGTCAGGGGGACGCTCTACGAGCAGTACTTC
TRBV7-9	.	.	TRBJ1-2	CASSSPGAGYTF	TGTGCCAGCAGCTCCCCAGGGGCGGGCTACACCTTC
TRBV30	.	TRBD2	TRBJ2-1	CAWSDWGGLAGVGFNEQFF	TGTGCCTGGAGTGACTGGGGGGGATTAGCGGGAGTCGGTTTCAATGAGCAGTTCTTC
TRBV2	.	.	TRBJ1-4	CASSVDKGREKLFF	TGTGCCAGCAGTGTGGACAAGGGGAGGGAAAAACTGTTTTTT
TRBV19	.	TRBD1	TRBJ1-1	CASSSQGARTEAFF	TGTGCCAGTAGTTCTCAGGGGGCCAGGACTGAAGCTTTCTTT
TRBV5-1	once	.	TRBJ1-1	CASSLTGTEAFF	TGCGCCAGCAGCTTGACGGGGACTGAAGCTTTCTTT
TRBV5-1	few	.	TRBJ1-1	CASSLDPLTEAFF	TGCGCCAGCAGCTTGGACCCGCTAACTGAAGCTTTCTTT
TRBV6-4	.	.	TRBJ2-5	CAAGLMETQYF	TGTGCAGCAGGGCTAATGGAGACCCAGTACTTC
TRBV15	.	.	TRBJ2-7	CATSREIAVPYEQYF	TGTGCCACCAGCAGGGAAATAGCGGTACCCTACGAGCAGTACTTC
TRBV2	.	TRBD1	TRBJ1-4	CASCETGITNEKLFF	TGTGCCAGCTGTGAGACAGGGATAACTAATGAAAAACTGTTTTTT
TRBV24-1	.	.	TRBJ2-2	CATSLYTGELFF	TGTGCCACCAGTCTGTACACCGGGGAGCTGTTTTTT
TRBV6-1	.	.	TRBJ2-2	CASSEVIVTGELFF	TGTGCCAGCAGTGAAGTTATCGTAACCGGGGAGCTGTTTTTT
TRBV6-6	once	.	TRBJ2-5	CASSYSSETQYF	TGTGCCAGCAGTTACTCCTCCGAGACCCAGTACTTC
TRBV5-4	.	TRBD2	TRBJ2-3	CASSLIAGVVPDTQYF	TGTGCCAGCAGCCTCATAGCGGGAGTCGTGCCAGATACGCAGTATTTT
TRBV7-2	.	TRBD1	TRBJ2-5	CASSLKGQGTGETQYF	TGTGCCAGCAGCTTAAAGGGACAGGGAACAGGAGAGACCCAGTACTTC
TRBV5-4	few	.	TRBJ2-2	CASSLDRQNTGELFF	TGTGCCAGCAGCTTGGACAGGCAGAACACCGGGGAGCTGTTTTTT
TRBV2	.	TRBD2	TRBJ2-1	CASSYTSGRYNEQFF	TGTGCCAGCAGTTACACTAGCGGGAGATACAATGAGCAGTTCTTC
TRBV6-6	.	.	TRBJ2-1	CASSDRANNEQFF	TGTGCCAGCAGTGACAGAGCAAACAATGAGCAGTTCTTC
TRBV14	.	TRBD1	TRBJ2-2	CASSLGQGNTGELFF	TGTGCCAGCAGTCTAGGACAGGGGAACACCGGGGAGCTGTTTTTT
TRBV9	once	.	TRBJ1-4	CASSVVGWEVNEKLFF	TGTGCCAGCAGCGTAGTGGGATGGGAGGTTAATGAAAAACTGTTTTTT
TRBV19	.	TRBD2	TRBJ2-1	CASSLSPGLVHNEQFF	TGTGCCAGTAGTCTCTCTCCGGGACTAGTCCACAATGAGCAGTTCTTC
TRBV6-2/TRBV6-3	.	.	TRBJ1-1	CASSNRQAMNTEAFF	TGTGCCAGCAGTAACCGACAGGCTATGAACACTGAAGCTTTCTTT
TRBV7-9	.	.	TRBJ1-2	CASSPRQNEANYGYTF	TGTGCCAGCAGCCCCCGACAGAATGAAGCTAACTATGGCTACACCTTC
TRBV20-1	.	TRBD2	TRBJ2-5	CSASRLAGGLETQYF	TGCAGTGCTAGTAGGCTAGCGGGAGGGCTTGAGACCCAGTACTTC
TRBV19	.	TRBD2	TRBJ2-1	CASSIGASGRLYNEQFF	TGTGCCAGTAGTATAGGGGCTAGCGGGAGACTCTACAATGAGCAGTTCTTC